This entry lists 9 T cell receptor beta chains sequenced from one sample in a study of cytomegalovirus exposure and HLA in healthy donors. The PCR employed 60 Vbeta primers together with 13 Jbeta primers. Profiled with immunoSEQ multiplex PCR; TCRdb holds only in-frame clones, not every one. The sample lists 90,000 to 120,000 clones; approximately 76% were seen once. The sequencing sample was made of PBMCs. All receptors come from a young man in good health and CMV-seronegative.

The chain has TRBV7-3 and TRBJ2-5; unclear D gene. The germline V gene encodes CDR1 SGHTA and CDR2 FQGTGA. Trimming took 2 bases from V and 9 from J, leaving 7 bases between them. The CDR3 contains 11 residues. CDR3 amino acids: CASSLDGPQYF. CDR3 nucleotides: TGTGCCAGCAGCTTAGATGGGCCCCAGTACTTC.

The chain employs TRBV11-2 and TRBJ1-1; D is perhaps TRBD1 (5 bases). Trimming removed 3 bases from V and 1 base from J, with 9 bases in between. Germline V gives CDR1 SGHAT, CDR2 FQNNGV. The CDR3 is made up of 14 amino acids. The CDR3 DNA sequence: TGTGCCAGCAGCTTCCTTGGACAGAACACTGAAGCTTTCTTT. It specifies CASSFLGQNTEAFF. Full variable domain (remainder filled in from reference TRBV11-2 and TRBJ1-1): EAGVAQSPRYKIIEKRQSVAFWCNPISGHATLYWYQQILGQGPKLLIQFQNNGVVDDSQLPKDRFSAERLKGVDSTLKIQPAKLEDSAVYLCASSFLGQNTEAFFGQGTRLTVV.

This clone was seen a few times. This chain joins TRBV29-1 and TRBJ2-1; the match to TRBD2 covers 7 bases. Germline trimming cut 6 bases from V and 9 bases from J; bases unmatched to any gene: 2. The CDR3 loop spans 10 amino acids. The V gene's germline CDR1 is SQVTM and CDR2 ANQGSEA. CDR3 nucleotide sequence: TGCAGCGTCTCTAGCGGTGAGCAGTTCTTC. Its protein product is CSVSSGEQFF.

CDR3 in amino acids: CASSPLPGQGAYEQYF. The CDR3 DNA sequence: TGTGCCAGCTCACCTCTACCGGGACAGGGGGCCTACGAGCAGTACTTC. The rearrangement joins TRBV18 to TRBJ2-7, with 11 bases matching TRBD1. The V and J ends lost 3 bases and 2 bases, in that order; junction bases with no gene match: 6. This CDR3 comprises 16 residues. Germline CDR1 reads KGHSH; CDR2 reads LQKENI.

The chain recombines TRBV6-6 with TRBJ1-1; a possible D gene is TRBD1 (6 bases). Trimming stripped 10 bases from V and 3 bases from J, with 21 bases between. The CDR3 covers 15 residues. Germline V lookup: CDR1 MNHNY, CDR2 SVGAGI (reference sequence). The CDR3 nucleotides read TGTGCCACCACCCGGGGGGGGGCACGGGACACTGAAGCTTTCTTT. Protein: CATTRGGARDTEAFF.

V is TRBV5-6 and J is TRBJ1-5, with D perhaps matching TRBD1 (5 bases). Trimming pared 2 bases from V and 6 bases from J, leaving 15 bases between. CDR3 length: 15 amino acids. Germline loops: CDR1 SGHDT, CDR2 YYEEEE. CDR3 loop: CASSFSGSGGQPQHF. DNA of the CDR3: TGTGCCAGCAGCTTCTCCGGGAGTGGGGGTCAGCCCCAGCATTTT.

The chain joins TRBV4-1 to TRBJ1-2; perhaps TRBD1 as D (5 bases). This CDR3 has 17 amino acids. With 2 bases removed from V and 1 base from J, the gap between germline ends came to 17 bases. CDR1 MGHRA and CDR2 YSYEKL come from the germline V gene. CDR3 in DNA: TGCGCCAGCAGCCAAACCCCCTCGATGGGGCTTAACTATGGCTACACCTTC. This gives the protein CASSQTPSMGLNYGYTF.

The chain links TRBV7-2 to TRBJ2-2; TRBD1 agrees at 8 bases. The CDR3 contains 15 residues. Germline V CDR1 and CDR2: SGHTA, FQGNSA. V trimming: 5 bases; J trimming: 7 bases; junction bases outside the gene matches: 9. The DNA of the CDR3 is TGTGCCAGCAGCCTGCGGACAGGGACCGGCGGGGAGCTGTTTTTT. Its protein product is CASSLRTGTGGELFF. Drawing the rest from reference TRBV7-2 and TRBJ2-2, the complete variable domain is GAGVSQSPSNKVTEKGKDVELRCDPISGHTALYWYRQSLGQGLEFLIYFQGNSAPDKSGLPSDRFSAERTGGSVSTLTIQRTQQEDSAVYLCASSLRTGTGGELFFGEGSRLTVL.

V gene TRBV28 combines with J gene TRBJ2-7; 10 bases align to TRBD2. The CDR3 contains 15 residues. Trimming cost V 2 bases and J 7 bases; bases outside gene matches: 8. Germline lookup yields CDR1 MDHEN and CDR2 SYDVKM. The CDR3 DNA follows: TGTGCCAGCAGTTTAACTAGCGGGGAATGGTGGGAGCAGTACTTC. Translated, it gives CASSLTSGEWWEQYF.